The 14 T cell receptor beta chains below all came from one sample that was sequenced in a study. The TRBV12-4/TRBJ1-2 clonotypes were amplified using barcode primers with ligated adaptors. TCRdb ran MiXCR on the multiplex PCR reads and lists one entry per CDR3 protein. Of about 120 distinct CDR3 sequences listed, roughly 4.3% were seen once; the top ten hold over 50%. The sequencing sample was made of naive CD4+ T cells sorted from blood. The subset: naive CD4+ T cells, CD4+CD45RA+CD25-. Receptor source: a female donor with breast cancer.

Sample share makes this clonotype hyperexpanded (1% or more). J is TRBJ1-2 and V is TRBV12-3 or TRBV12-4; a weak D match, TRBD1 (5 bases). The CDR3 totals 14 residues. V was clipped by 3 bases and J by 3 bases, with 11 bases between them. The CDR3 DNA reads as TGTGCCAGCAGTTTCGACAGCGATTACTATGGCTACACCTTC. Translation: CASSFDSDYYGYTF.

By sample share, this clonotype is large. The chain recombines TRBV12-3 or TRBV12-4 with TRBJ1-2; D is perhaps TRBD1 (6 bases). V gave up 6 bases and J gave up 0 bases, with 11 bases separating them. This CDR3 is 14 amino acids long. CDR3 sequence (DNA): TGTGCCAGCAGCGCGACAGGAACTAACTATGGCTACACCTTC. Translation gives CASSATGTNYGYTF.

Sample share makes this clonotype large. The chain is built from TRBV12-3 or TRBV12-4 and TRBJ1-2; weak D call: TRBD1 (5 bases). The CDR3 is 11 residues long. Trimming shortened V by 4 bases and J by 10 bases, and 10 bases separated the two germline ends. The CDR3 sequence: CASSSRGDYTF. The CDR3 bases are TGTGCCAGCAGTTCCCGAGGGGACTACACCTTC.

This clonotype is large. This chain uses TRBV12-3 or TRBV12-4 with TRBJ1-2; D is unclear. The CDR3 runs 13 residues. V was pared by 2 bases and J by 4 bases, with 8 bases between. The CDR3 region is CASSLTTAYGYTF. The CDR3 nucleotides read TGTGCCAGCAGTTTAACTACAGCCTATGGCTACACCTTC.

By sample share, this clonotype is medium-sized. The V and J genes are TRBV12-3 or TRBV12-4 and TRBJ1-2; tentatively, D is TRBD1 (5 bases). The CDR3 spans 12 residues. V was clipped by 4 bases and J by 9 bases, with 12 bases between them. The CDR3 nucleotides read TGTGCCAGCAGTTGTACAGGATCGTGCTACACCTTC. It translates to CASSCTGSCYTF.

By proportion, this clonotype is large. CDR3 region: CASSSQTAVYGYTF. In nucleotides, the CDR3 is TGTGCCAGCAGTTCCCAGACAGCAGTCTATGGCTACACCTTC. J is TRBJ1-2 and V is TRBV12-3 or TRBV12-4, with a weak D call TRBD1 (5 bases). Trimming left V 4 bases short and J 4 bases short, with 13 bases between. The CDR3 runs to 14 residues.

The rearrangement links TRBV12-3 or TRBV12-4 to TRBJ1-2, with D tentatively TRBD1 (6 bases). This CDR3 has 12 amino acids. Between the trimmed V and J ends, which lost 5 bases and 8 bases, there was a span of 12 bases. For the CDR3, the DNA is TGTGCCAGCAGTAACAGGGTACGCGGCTACACCTTC. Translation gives CASSNRVRGYTF.

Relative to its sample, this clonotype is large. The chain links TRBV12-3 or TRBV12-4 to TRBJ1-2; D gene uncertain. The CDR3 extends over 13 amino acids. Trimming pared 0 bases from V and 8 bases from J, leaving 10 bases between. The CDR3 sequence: CASSLAVRQGYTF. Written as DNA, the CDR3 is TGTGCCAGCAGTTTAGCTGTTAGGCAAGGCTACACCTTC.

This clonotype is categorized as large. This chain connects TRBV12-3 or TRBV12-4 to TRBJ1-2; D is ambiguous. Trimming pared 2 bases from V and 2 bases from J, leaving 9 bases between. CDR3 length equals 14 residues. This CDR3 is CASSLTNSNYGYTF. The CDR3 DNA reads TGTGCCAGCAGTTTAACCAACAGCAACTATGGCTACACCTTC.

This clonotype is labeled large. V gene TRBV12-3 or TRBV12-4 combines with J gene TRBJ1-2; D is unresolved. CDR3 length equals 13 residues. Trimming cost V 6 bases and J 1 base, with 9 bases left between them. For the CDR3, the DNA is TGTGCCAGCAGGCCTACAGTTAACTATGGCTACACCTTC. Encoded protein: CASRPTVNYGYTF.

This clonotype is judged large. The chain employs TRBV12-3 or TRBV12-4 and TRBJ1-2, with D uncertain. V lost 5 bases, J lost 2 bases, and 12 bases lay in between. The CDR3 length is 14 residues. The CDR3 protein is CASSPSGWNYGYTF. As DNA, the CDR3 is TGTGCCAGCAGTCCCTCCGGGTGGAACTATGGCTACACCTTC.

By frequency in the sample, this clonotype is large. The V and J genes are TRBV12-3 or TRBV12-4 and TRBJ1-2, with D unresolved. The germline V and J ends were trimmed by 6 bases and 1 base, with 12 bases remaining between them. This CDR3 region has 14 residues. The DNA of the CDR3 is TGTGCCAGCAGGCCCGGACTCGGTAACTATGGCTACACCTTC. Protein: CASRPGLGNYGYTF.

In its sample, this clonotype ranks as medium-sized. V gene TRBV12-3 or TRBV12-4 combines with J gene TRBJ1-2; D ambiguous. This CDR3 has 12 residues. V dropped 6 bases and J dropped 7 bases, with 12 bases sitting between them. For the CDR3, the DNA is TGTGCCAGCAGCCACGACGGACTTGGCTACACCTTC. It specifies CASSHDGLGYTF.

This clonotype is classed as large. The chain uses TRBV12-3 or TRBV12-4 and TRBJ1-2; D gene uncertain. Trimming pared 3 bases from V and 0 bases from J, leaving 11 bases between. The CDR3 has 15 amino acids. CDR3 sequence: CASSLTRWANYGYTF. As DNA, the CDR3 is TGTGCCAGCAGTTTGACTCGGTGGGCTAACTATGGCTACACCTTC.